These 3 T cell receptor beta chains were all obtained from the same sample, sequenced in a study of blood T cell repertoires in COVID-19. TCRdb's table, derived via immunoSEQ multiplex PCR, lists solely in-frame clones and lacks some. This table holds some 200,000 clones, approximately 90% found once. Sequencing used peripheral blood. The receptor source for this set is an elderly man with acute or convalescent COVID-19.

The V call is TRBV16, the J call TRBJ1-1; 8 bases agree with TRBD1. Germline CDR1 reads KGHSY; CDR2 reads FQNENV. The CDR3 is 13 amino acids. V gave up 2 bases and J gave up 6 bases; unmatched junction bases: 2. This chain's CDR3 is CASSQLQGAEAFF. CDR3 DNA sequence: TGTGCCAGCAGCCAACTACAGGGGGCTGAAGCTTTCTTT.

This chain joins TRBV11-2 and TRBJ1-3; D remains ambiguous. Germline-derived CDR1 and CDR2 are SGHAT and FQNNGV. V shed 6 bases and J shed 2 bases, with 11 bases lying between them. This CDR3 has 14 amino acids. The CDR3 spells CASRASITGNTIYF. The DNA for the CDR3 is TGTGCCAGCAGGGCATCGATTACTGGAAACACCATATATTTT.

The rearrangement uses TRBV7-2 and TRBJ2-2; 7 nucleotides align to TRBD1. Per germline, CDR1 SGHTA and CDR2 FQGNSA. The CDR3 runs 16 residues. V lost 0 bases and J lost 5; bases outside the gene matches: 6. CDR3 region: CASSLASQGLTGELFF. DNA of the CDR3: TGTGCCAGCAGCTTAGCGTCACAGGGGCTAACCGGGGAGCTGTTTTTT.